The present T cell receptor beta chain was sequenced within a study of shared clonotypes between healthy human individuals. Each donor was a Caucasian adult residing in Nashville, Tennessee. Tens of millions of PBMCs served as the genomic DNA source for unsorted samples. Several immunoSEQ plates received, in even portions, the genomic DNA of each subset. Ten immunoSEQ deep assay plates were used by the authors to sequence unsorted PBMC DNA. Sequenced by immunoSEQ multiplex PCR; TCRdb stores in-frame clones only, minus some. This sample carries approximately 500,000 clones, 60% to 80% of them seen once, and the ten largest clones take around an eighth. V dropped 2 bases and J dropped 10 bases, with 17 bases sitting between them. The germline gives CDR1 SEHNR, CDR2 FQNEAQ (reference sequence). CDR3 length equals 14 residues.

What was sequenced was PBMCs. This chain connects TRBV7-9 to TRBJ1-1; D unclear. The receptor was isolated from a woman in her thirties or forties in good health. Some clones in this sample may be carry-over from other donors' samples. CDR3 protein: CASSLWEGPLGAFF. CDR3 nucleotide sequence: TGTGCCAGCAGCTTATGGGAGGGTCCACTCGGAGCTTTCTTT.